This T cell receptor (beta chain) was recovered during a study of long-term antiretroviral therapy in people with HIV. In the study overall: Sampling started about a decade before the 2015 immediate-ART recommendation.

This CDR3 contains 16 residues. The germline gives CDR1 LNHDA, CDR2 SQIVND (reference sequence). Trimming took off 7 bases at V and 4 bases at J, with 19 bases between the two ends. Samples were assayed with immunoSEQ v3.0 at survey level. Method: immunoSEQ multiplex PCR; TCRdb's copy keeps in-frame clones and lacks some. The sample holds tens of thousands of clones, approximately 90% seen once. Points from the study as a whole: Diversity rose after ART but stayed below transplant donor controls. When set beside controls, HIV repertoires had CDR3 length ranges that were narrower. Therapy changes, viral resistance and ART adherence were not documented in the available data.

About this clone: Its antigen remains unknown.

This TCR came from a woman between 18 and 29 years old with HIV. The sequences come from unsorted PBMCs, collected 1.8 years after starting antiretroviral therapy. The rearrangement joins TRBV19 to TRBJ2-2; D call uncertain. This chain's CDR3 is CASTPSGDSGTGELFF. DNA of the CDR3: TGTGCCAGTACCCCTAGTGGGGATTCTGGCACCGGGGAGCTGTTTTTT. The whole variable domain, remainder taken from reference TRBV19 and TRBJ2-2, is DGGITQSPKYLFRKEGQNVTLSCEQNLNHDAMYWYRQDPGQGLRLIYYSQIVNDFQKGDIAEGYSVSREKKESFPLTVTSAQKNPTAFYLCASTPSGDSGTGELFFGEGSRLTVL.